Listed below are T cell receptor beta chains from one sample, sequenced in a study of T cell responses to AZD1222 COVID-19 vaccine. Assay used: immunoSEQ multiplex PCR; TCRdb lists only in-frame clones, some missing. Seen here are about 140,000 clones, roughly 90% observed once, and the top ten hold under 2.5%. The sample in question was peripheral blood, obtained on day 0 of AZD1222 vaccination. The origin of the receptors is an adult in good health. Both conserved end residues are part of each CDR3. The D gene is left open where the match is weak. Expanded clones get a size class; other rows say once, few or many, or leave the size out.

TRBJ1-2 | TRBV19 | . | . | CASSSGSRSYTF | TGTGCCAGTAGTTCCGGGAGTAGAAGCTACACCTTC
TRBJ2-7 | TRBV28 | . | TRBD2 | CASCGRALSEQYF | TGTGCCAGCTGCGGGAGGGCCCTCTCCGAGCAGTACTTC
TRBJ1-1 | TRBV14 | . | . | CASSQKMNTEAFF | TGTGCCAGCAGCCAGAAGATGAACACTGAAGCTTTCTTT
TRBJ1-1 | TRBV15 | . | . | CATSRATRSNTEAFF | TGTGCCACCAGCAGAGCTACCCGATCTAACACTGAAGCTTTCTTT
TRBJ2-7 | TRBV7-2 | . | . | CASSLFFPGAYEQYF | TGTGCCAGCAGCTTATTTTTTCCAGGGGCCTACGAGCAGTACTTC
TRBJ1-2 | TRBV19 | . | . | CASKKETGGYTF | TGTGCCAGTAAGAAGGAGACGGGCGGCTACACCTTC
TRBJ2-7 | TRBV7-8 | . | TRBD1 | CASSPRTGSYEQYF | TGTGCCAGCAGCCCTAGGACAGGGTCCTACGAGCAGTACTTC
TRBJ2-7 | TRBV4-3 | . | TRBD1 | CASSQRTGDPYEQYF | TGCGCCAGCAGCCAGAGGACAGGGGATCCCTACGAGCAGTACTTC
TRBJ1-3 | TRBV14 | . | . | CASSQGASHIYF | TGTGCCAGCAGCCAAGGGGCCTCGCACATATATTTT
TRBJ2-2 | TRBV6-4 | . | . | CASSKKDVTNTGELFF | TGTGCCAGCAGTAAGAAGGACGTTACGAACACCGGGGAGCTGTTTTTT
TRBJ2-7 | TRBV5-1 | . | TRBD1 | CASSPGQGWGYEQYF | TGCGCCAGCAGCCCCGGACAGGGTTGGGGGTACGAGCAGTACTTC
TRBJ1-4 | TRBV5-8 | . | TRBD1 | CASSPETGGDEKLFF | TGTGCCAGCAGCCCTGAGACAGGGGGAGATGAAAAACTGTTTTTT
TRBJ1-5 | TRBV28 | few | . | CASSLKFDRGWPQHF | TGTGCCAGCAGTTTAAAATTTGACCGGGGTTGGCCCCAGCATTTT
TRBJ2-7 | TRBV14 | . | . | CASSQDRGGYEQYF | TGTGCCAGCAGCCAAGACAGGGGGGGCTACGAGCAGTACTTC
TRBJ1-5 | TRBV28 | . | . | CASSQGTQPQHF | TGTGCCAGCAGTCAGGGTACTCAGCCCCAGCATTTT
TRBJ2-7 | TRBV28 | . | . | CASRSGTPYEQYF | TGTGCCAGCAGGTCCGGGACTCCCTACGAGCAGTACTTC
TRBJ2-7 | TRBV27 | . | . | CASSLSWGTAAYEQYF | TGTGCCAGCAGTTTGAGTTGGGGTACCGCCGCCTACGAGCAGTACTTC
TRBJ1-1 | TRBV20-1 | . | . | CSASMNTEAFF | TGCAGTGCTAGCATGAACACTGAAGCTTTCTTT
TRBJ2-7 | TRBV27 | . | . | CASSLVGNRYEQYF | TGTGCCAGCAGTTTAGTGGGGAATCGCTACGAGCAGTACTTC
TRBJ1-3 | TRBV7-9 | . | . | CASGVLSSGNTIYF | TGTGCCAGCGGGGTGCTGTCCTCTGGAAACACCATATATTTT
TRBJ2-7 | TRBV5-1 | . | TRBD2 | CASRLRTSGGGGEQYF | TGCGCCAGCAGACTCCGGACTAGCGGAGGAGGGGGCGAGCAGTACTTC
TRBJ2-7 | TRBV4-1 | . | . | CASSQDSGRVYEQYF | TGCGCCAGCAGCCAAGATTCCGGCAGGGTTTACGAGCAGTACTTC
TRBJ1-3 | TRBV28 | few | . | CASSVLYGNTIYF | TGTGCCAGCAGTGTGTTATATGGAAACACCATATATTTT
TRBJ2-6 | TRBV19 | . | . | CASDYYSGANVLTF | TGTGCCAGTGACTACTACTCTGGGGCCAACGTCCTGACTTTC
TRBJ2-2 | TRBV2 | . | TRBD2 | CASRGLVGVTGELFF | TGTGCCAGCAGGGGACTAGTTGGAGTCACCGGGGAGCTGTTTTTT
TRBJ1-5 | TRBV10-2 | . | TRBD1 | CASSEPRGQGGNQPQHF | TGCGCCAGCAGTGAGCCGCGGGGACAGGGAGGAAATCAGCCCCAGCATTTT
TRBJ1-1 | TRBV7-8 | . | . | CASSLAQGYAEAFF | TGTGCCAGCAGCTTAGCGCAGGGTTACGCTGAAGCTTTCTTT
TRBJ2-1 | TRBV18 | . | . | CASSPPPGGHNEQFF | TGTGCCAGCTCACCACCCCCAGGGGGGCACAATGAGCAGTTCTTC
TRBJ2-7 | TRBV5-5 | . | . | CASSLDVSKAYEQYF | TGTGCCAGCAGCTTGGATGTTAGCAAGGCCTACGAGCAGTACTTC
TRBJ1-1 | TRBV7-8 | . | . | CASSPLGGSTEAFF | TGTGCCAGCAGCCCCTTGGGCGGTTCCACTGAAGCTTTCTTT
TRBJ2-3 | TRBV7-9 | . | TRBD1 | CASSADRATDTQYF | TGTGCCAGCAGCGCCGACAGGGCCACAGATACGCAGTATTTT
TRBJ2-2 | TRBV7-7 | . | TRBD1 | CASSRGQGAHTGELFF | TGTGCCAGCAGCAGGGGACAGGGGGCGCACACCGGGGAGCTGTTTTTT
TRBJ1-5 | TRBV7-8 | . | . | CASSPPGAWENQPQHF | TGTGCCAGCAGCCCCCCTGGGGCCTGGGAGAATCAGCCCCAGCATTTT
TRBJ2-2 | TRBV28 | few | TRBD2 | CASSRTSGRSGELFF | TGTGCCAGCAGTCGGACTAGCGGGAGGTCCGGGGAGCTGTTTTTT
TRBJ1-6 | TRBV28 | . | TRBD1 | CASKDLTTGLRSPLHF | TGTGCCAGCAAGGATTTGACGACAGGGTTGAGGTCACCCCTCCACTTT
TRBJ1-1 | TRBV28 | . | . | CATGGGRDTEAFF | TGTGCCACCGGGGGGGGCAGGGACACTGAAGCTTTCTTT
TRBJ1-1 | TRBV29-1 | . | . | CSSQYNPNTEAFF | TGCAGTTCCCAGTACAACCCGAACACTGAAGCTTTCTTT
TRBJ1-1 | TRBV9 | . | . | CASSVSGGTVTEAFF | TGTGCCAGCAGCGTATCGGGGGGCACGGTCACTGAAGCTTTCTTT
TRBJ1-1 | TRBV6-5 | . | TRBD1 | CASRHDRGTNTEAFF | TGTGCCAGCAGGCATGACAGGGGCACGAACACTGAAGCTTTCTTT
TRBJ2-7 | TRBV7-6 | . | . | CASSLAGTYSYEQYF | TGTGCCAGCAGCTTAGCGGGGACCTATTCCTACGAGCAGTACTTC
TRBJ1-2 | TRBV25-1 | . | . | CASSEGDIWGYTF | TGTGCCAGCAGTGAGGGGGATATCTGGGGCTACACCTTC
TRBJ1-3 | TRBV3-1/TRBV3-2 | few | . | CASSQTTGRNTIYF | TGTGCCAGCAGCCAAACCACAGGGAGAAACACCATATATTTT
TRBJ1-1 | TRBV6-5 | . | . | CASSYRPDRSPFF | TGTGCCAGCAGTTACCGCCCGGACCGATCTCCTTTCTTT
TRBJ1-1 | TRBV5-6 | . | . | CASSPGRWNTEAFF | TGTGCCAGCAGCCCAGGGAGGTGGAACACTGAAGCTTTCTTT
TRBJ1-6 | TRBV10-2 | . | . | CASTPAGRSYNSPLHF | TGCGCCAGCACCCCAGCAGGGAGGTCCTATAATTCACCCCTCCACTTT
TRBJ2-4 | TRBV29-1 | . | . | CSVQGPATKNIQYF | TGCAGCGTTCAAGGGCCGGCGACCAAAAACATTCAGTACTTC
TRBJ2-5 | TRBV7-2 | . | . | CASSHPQETQYF | TGTGCCAGCAGCCACCCCCAAGAGACCCAGTACTTC
TRBJ1-1 | TRBV25-1 | . | . | CASSRQNTEAFF | TGTGCCAGCAGCAGACAGAACACTGAAGCTTTCTTT
TRBJ1-6 | TRBV3-1/TRBV3-2 | few | TRBD1 | CASSQKGQVYNSPLHF | TGTGCCAGCAGCCAAAAAGGACAGGTCTATAATTCACCCCTCCACTTT
TRBJ1-2 | TRBV7-2 | . | . | CASSPMGWGYTF | TGTGCCAGCAGCCCCATGGGCTGGGGCTACACCTTC
TRBJ1-1 | TRBV11-2 | . | TRBD1 | CASTQTGGTEAFF | TGTGCCAGCACACAAACAGGGGGCACTGAAGCTTTCTTT
TRBJ1-2 | TRBV28 | . | TRBD1 | CASSTQDRVGGYTF | TGTGCCAGCAGCACACAAGACAGGGTGGGTGGCTACACCTTC
TRBJ2-7 | TRBV9 | . | TRBD1 | CASSGGQGASAYEQYF | TGTGCCAGCAGCGGAGGACAGGGGGCCTCAGCCTACGAGCAGTACTTC
TRBJ2-3 | TRBV5-4 | . | TRBD2 | CASSFGAGGLRATDTQYF | TGTGCCAGCAGCTTTGGGGCGGGAGGGCTCAGGGCTACGGATACGCAGTATTTT
TRBJ2-7 | TRBV10-1 | . | TRBD2 | CASNPGTTTYEQYF | TGCGCCAGCAACCCCGGGACTACTACCTACGAGCAGTACTTC